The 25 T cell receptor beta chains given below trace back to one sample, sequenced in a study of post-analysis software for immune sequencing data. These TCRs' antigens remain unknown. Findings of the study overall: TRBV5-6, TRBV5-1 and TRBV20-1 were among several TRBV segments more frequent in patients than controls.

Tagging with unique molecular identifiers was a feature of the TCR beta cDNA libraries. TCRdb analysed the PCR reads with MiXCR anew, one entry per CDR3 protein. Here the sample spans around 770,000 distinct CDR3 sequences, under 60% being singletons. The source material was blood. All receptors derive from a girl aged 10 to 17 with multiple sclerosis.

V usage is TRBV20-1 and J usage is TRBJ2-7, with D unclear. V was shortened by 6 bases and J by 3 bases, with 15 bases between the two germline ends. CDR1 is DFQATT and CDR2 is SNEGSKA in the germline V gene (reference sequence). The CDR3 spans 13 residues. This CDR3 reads CSAKTYPLYEQYF. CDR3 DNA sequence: TGCAGTGCGAAGACTTATCCACTCTACGAGCAGTACTTC.

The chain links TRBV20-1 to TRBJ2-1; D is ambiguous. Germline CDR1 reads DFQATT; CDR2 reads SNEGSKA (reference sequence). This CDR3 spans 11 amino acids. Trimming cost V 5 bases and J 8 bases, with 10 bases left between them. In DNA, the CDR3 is TGCAGTGCTCGACTGCTTGATGAGCAGTTCTTC. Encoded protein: CSARLLDEQFF.

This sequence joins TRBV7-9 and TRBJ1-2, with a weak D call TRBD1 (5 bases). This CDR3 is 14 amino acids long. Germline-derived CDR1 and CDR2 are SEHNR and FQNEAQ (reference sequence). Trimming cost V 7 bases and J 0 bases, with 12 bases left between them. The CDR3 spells CASTEGTANYGYTF. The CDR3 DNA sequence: TGTGCCAGCACCGAAGGGACCGCTAACTATGGCTACACCTTC.

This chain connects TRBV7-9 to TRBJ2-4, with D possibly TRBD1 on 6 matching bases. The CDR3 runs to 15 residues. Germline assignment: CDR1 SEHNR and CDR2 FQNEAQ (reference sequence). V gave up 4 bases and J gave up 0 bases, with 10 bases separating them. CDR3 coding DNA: TGTGCCAGCAGCTGGGACATCCTAGCCAAAAACATTCAGTACTTC. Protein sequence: CASSWDILAKNIQYF. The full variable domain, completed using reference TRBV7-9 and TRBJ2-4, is DTGVSQNPRHKITKRGQNVTFRCDPISEHNRLYWYRQTLGQGPEFLTYFQNEAQLEKSRLLSDRFSAERPKGSFSTLEIQRTEQGDSAMYLCASSWDILAKNIQYFGAGTRLSVL.

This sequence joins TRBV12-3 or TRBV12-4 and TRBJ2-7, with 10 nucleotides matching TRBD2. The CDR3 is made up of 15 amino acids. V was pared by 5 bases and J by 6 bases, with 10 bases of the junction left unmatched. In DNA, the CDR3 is TGTGCCAGCAGTCGTCGAGCGGGAGGGCCCTCCGAGCAGTACTTC. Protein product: CASSRRAGGPSEQYF.

CDR3 region: CAIRGLAGVLGEQYF. DNA of the CDR3: TGTGCCATCAGGGGACTAGCGGGAGTTTTGGGCGAGCAGTACTTC. The J gene is TRBJ2-5, the V gene TRBV10-3; 14 positions agree with TRBD2. The better agreement between TRBJ2-7 and the DNA end casts doubt on the J call. The germline V gene encodes CDR1 ENHRY and CDR2 SYGVKD. There are 15 residues in the CDR3.

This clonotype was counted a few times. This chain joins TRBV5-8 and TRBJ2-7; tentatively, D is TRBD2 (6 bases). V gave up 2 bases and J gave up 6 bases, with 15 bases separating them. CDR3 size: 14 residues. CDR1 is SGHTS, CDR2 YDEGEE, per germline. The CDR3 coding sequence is TGTGCCAGCAGCTTTGGCGGGAATCGCCTCGAGCAGTACTTC. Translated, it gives CASSFGGNRLEQYF.

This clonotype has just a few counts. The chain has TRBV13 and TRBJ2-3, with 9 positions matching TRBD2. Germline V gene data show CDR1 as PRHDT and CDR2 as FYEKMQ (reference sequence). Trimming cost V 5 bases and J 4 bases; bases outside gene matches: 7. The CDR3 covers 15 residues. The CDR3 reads CASSTLSGSPDTQYF. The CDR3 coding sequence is TGTGCCAGCAGCACTCTTAGCGGGAGCCCAGATACGCAGTATTTT.

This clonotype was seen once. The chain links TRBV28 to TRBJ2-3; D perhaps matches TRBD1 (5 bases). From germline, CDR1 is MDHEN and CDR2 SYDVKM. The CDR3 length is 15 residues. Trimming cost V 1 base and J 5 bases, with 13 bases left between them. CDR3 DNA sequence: TGTGCCAGCAGTTTATTGGGCAGGGTGGGAGATACGCAGTATTTT. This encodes CASSLLGRVGDTQYF.

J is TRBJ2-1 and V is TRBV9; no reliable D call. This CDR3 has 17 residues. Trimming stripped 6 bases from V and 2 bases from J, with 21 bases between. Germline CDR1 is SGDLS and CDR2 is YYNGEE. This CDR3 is CASTKSGGGTAYNEQFF. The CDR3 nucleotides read TGTGCCAGCACCAAGTCGGGCGGCGGAACTGCCTACAATGAGCAGTTCTTC. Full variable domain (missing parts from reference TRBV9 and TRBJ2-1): DSGVTQTPKHLITATGQRVTLRCSPRSGDLSVYWYQQSLDQGLQFLIQYYNGEERAKGNILERFSAQQFPDLHSELNLSSLELGDSALYFCASTKSGGGTAYNEQFFGPGTRLTVL.

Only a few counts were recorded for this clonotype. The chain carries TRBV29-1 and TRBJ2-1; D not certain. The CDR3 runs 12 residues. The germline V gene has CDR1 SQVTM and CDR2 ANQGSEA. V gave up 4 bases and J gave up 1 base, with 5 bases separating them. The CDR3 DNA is TGCAGCGTTGGCAGATCCTACAATGAGCAGTTCTTC. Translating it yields CSVGRSYNEQFF.

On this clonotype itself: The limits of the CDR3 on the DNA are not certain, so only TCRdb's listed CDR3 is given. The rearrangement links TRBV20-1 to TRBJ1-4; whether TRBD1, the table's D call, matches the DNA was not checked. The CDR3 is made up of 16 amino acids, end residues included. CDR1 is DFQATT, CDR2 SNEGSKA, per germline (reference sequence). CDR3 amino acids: CSLGGGEAFFGEKLFF.

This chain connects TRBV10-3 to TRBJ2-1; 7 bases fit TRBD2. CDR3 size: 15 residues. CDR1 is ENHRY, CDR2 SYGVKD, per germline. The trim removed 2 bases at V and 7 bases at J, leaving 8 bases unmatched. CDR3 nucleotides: TGTGCCATCAGTGAGGGCGGGAGAGCCGGAAATGAGCAGTTCTTC. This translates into CAISEGGRAGNEQFF.

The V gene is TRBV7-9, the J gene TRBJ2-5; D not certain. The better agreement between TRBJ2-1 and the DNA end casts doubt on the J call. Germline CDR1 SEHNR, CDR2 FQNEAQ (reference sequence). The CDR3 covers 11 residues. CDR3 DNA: TGTGCCAGCAGCCCCAAGGTTGGGCAGTTCTTC. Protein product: CASSPKVGQFF.

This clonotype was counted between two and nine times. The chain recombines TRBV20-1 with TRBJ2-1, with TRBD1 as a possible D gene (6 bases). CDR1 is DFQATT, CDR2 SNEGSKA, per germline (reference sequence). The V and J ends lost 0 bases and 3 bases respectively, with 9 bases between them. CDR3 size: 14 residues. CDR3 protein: CSARDRDNYNEQFF. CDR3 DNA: TGCAGTGCTAGAGATAGGGACAACTACAATGAGCAGTTCTTC.

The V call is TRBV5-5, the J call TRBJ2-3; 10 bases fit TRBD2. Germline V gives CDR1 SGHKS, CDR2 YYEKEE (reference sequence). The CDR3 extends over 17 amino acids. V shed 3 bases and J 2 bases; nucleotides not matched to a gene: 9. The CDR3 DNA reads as TGTGCCAGCAGCTCGTTTCTAGCGGGAGCAACCACAGATACGCAGTATTTT. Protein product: CASSSFLAGATTDTQYF.

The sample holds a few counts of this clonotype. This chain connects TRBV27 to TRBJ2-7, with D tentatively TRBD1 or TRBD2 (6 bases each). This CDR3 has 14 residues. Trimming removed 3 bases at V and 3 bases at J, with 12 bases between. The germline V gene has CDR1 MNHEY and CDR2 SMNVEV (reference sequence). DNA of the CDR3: TGTGCCAGCAGTTTCAGGGGACTCCACTACGAGCAGTACTTC. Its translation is CASSFRGLHYEQYF.

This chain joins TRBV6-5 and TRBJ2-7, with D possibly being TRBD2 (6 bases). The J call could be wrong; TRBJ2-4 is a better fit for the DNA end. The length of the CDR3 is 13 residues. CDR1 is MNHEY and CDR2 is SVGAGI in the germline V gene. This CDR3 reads CASSYSGGNIQYF. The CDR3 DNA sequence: TGTGCCAGCAGTTACTCGGGAGGAAACATTCAGTACTTC.

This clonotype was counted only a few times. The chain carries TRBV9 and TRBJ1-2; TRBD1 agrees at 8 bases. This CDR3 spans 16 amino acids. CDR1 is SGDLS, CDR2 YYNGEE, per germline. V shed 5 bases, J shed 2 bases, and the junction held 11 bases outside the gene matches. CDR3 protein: CASSQTRTGHNYGYTF. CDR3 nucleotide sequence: TGTGCCAGCAGTCAGACACGGACAGGGCACAACTATGGCTACACCTTC.

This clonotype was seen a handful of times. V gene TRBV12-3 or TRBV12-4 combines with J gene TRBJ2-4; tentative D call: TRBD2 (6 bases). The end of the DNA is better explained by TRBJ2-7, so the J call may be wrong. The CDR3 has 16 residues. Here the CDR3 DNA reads TGTGCCAGCAGTTCTTTGGCACGGGACTCTCGCTACGAGCAGTACTTC. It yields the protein CASSSLARDSRYEQYF.

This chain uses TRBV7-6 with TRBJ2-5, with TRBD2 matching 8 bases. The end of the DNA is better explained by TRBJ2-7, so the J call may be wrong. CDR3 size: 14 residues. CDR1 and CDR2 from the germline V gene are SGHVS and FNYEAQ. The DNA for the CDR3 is TGTGCCAGCAGCCAGGAGCGGGAGTTGGGCGAGCAGTACTTC. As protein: CASSQERELGEQYF.

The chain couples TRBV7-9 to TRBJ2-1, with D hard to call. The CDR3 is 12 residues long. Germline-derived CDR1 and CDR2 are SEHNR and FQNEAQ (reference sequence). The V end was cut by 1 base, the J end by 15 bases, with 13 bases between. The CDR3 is CASSLVTWNPFF. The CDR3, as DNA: TGTGCCAGCAGCTTAGTGACCTGGAACCCGTTCTTC.

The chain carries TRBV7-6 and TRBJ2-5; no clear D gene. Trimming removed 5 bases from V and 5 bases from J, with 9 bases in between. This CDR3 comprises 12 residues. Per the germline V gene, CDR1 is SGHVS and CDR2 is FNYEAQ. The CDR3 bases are TGTGCCAGCAGCCCTATGGACGAGACCCAGTACTTC. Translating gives CASSPMDETQYF.

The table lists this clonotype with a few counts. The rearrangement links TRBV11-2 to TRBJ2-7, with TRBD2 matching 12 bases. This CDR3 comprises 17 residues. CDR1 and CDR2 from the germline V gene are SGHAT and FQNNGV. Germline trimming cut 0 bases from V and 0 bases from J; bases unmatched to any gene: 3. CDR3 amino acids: CASSLELAGGNSYEQYF. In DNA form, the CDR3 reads TGTGCCAGCAGCTTAGAACTAGCGGGAGGAAACTCCTACGAGCAGTACTTC. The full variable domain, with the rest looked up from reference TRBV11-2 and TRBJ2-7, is EAGVAQSPRYKIIEKRQSVAFWCNPISGHATLYWYQQILGQGPKLLIQFQNNGVVDDSQLPKDRFSAERLKGVDSTLKIQPAKLEDSAVYLCASSLELAGGNSYEQYFGPGTRLTVT.

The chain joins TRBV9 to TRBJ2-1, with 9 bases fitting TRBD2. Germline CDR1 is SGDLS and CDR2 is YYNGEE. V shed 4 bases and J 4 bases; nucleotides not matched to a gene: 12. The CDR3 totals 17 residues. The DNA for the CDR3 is TGTGCCAGCAGCACCCAAATAGCTAGCGGGGCATACAATGAGCAGTTCTTC. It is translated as CASSTQIASGAYNEQFF.